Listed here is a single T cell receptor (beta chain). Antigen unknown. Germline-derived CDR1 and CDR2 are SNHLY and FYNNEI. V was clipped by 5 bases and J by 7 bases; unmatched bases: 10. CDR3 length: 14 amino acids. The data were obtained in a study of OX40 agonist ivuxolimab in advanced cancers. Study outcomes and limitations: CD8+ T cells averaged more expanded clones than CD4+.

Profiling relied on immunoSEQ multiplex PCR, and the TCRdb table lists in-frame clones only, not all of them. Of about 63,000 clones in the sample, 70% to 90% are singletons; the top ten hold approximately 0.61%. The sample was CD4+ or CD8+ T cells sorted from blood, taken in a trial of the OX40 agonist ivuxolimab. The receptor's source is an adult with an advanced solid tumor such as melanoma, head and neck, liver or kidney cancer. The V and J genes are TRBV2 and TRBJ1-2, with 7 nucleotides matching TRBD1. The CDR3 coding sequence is TGTGCCAGCAGTAAGGAGACAGGGTTCGGTGGCTACACCTTC. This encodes CASSKETGFGGYTF.